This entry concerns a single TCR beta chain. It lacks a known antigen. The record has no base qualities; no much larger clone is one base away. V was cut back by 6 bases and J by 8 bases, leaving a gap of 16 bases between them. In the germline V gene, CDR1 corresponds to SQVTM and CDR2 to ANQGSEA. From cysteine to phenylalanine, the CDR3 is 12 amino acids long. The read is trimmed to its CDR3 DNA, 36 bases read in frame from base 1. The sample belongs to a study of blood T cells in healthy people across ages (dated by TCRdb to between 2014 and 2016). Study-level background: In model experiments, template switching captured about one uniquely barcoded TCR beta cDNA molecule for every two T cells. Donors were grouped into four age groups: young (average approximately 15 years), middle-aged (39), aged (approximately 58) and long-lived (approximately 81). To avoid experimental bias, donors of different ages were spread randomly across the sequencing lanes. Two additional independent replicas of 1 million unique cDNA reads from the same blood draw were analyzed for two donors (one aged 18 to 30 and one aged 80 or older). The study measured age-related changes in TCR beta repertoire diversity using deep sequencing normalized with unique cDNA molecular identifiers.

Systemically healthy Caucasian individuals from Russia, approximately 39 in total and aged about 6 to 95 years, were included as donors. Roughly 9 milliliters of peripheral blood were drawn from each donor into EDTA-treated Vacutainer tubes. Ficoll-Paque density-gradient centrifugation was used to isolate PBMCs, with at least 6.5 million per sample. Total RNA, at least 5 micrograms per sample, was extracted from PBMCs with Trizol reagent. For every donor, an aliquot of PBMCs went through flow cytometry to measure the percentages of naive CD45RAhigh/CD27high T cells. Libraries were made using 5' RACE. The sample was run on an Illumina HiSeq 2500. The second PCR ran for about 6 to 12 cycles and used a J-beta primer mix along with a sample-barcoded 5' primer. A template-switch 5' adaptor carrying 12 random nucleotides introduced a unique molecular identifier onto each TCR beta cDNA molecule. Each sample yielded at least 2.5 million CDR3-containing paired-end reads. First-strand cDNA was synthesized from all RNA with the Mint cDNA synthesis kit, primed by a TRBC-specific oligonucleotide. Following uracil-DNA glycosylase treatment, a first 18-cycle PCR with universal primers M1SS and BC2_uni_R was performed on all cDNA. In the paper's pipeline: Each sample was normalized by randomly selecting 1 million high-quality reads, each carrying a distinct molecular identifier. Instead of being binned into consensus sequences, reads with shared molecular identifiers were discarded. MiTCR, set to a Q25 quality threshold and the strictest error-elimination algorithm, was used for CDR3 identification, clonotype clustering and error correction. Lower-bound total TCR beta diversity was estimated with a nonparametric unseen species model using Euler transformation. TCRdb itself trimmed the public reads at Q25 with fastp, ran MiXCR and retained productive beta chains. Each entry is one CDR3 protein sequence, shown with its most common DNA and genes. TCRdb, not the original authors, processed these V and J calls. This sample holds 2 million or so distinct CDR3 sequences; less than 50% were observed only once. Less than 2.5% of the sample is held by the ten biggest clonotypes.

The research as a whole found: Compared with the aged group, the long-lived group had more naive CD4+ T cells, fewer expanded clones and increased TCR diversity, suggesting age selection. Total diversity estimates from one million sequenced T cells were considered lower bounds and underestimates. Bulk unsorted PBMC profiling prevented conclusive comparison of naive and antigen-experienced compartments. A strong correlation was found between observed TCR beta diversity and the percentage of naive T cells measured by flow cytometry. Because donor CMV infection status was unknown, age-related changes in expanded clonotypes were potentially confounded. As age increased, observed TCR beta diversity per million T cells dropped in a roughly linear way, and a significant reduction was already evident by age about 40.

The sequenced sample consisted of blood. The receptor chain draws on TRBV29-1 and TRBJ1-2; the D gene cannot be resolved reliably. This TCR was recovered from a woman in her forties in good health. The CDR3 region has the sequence CSVPSTGYGYTF. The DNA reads TGCAGCGTACCTAGTACGGGGTACGGCTACACCTTC.